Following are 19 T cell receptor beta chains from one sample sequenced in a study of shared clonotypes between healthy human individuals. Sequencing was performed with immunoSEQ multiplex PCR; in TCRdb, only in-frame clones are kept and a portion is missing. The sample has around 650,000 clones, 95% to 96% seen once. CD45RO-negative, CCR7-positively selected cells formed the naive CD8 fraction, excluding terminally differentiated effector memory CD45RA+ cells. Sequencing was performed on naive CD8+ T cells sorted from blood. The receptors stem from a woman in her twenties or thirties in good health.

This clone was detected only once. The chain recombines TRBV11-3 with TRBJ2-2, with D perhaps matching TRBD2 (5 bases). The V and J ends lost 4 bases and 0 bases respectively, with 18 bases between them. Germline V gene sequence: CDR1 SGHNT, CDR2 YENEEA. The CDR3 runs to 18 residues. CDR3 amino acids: CASSSYHFSETNTGELFF. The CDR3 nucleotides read TGTGCCAGCAGCTCCTACCACTTTAGCGAGACGAACACCGGGGAGCTGTTTTTT.

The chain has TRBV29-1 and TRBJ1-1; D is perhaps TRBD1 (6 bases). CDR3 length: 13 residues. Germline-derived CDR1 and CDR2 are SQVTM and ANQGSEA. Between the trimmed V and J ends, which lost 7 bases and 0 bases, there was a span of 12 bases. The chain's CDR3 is CSAERQVNTEAFF. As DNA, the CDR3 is TGCAGCGCTGAGAGACAGGTGAACACTGAAGCTTTCTTT.

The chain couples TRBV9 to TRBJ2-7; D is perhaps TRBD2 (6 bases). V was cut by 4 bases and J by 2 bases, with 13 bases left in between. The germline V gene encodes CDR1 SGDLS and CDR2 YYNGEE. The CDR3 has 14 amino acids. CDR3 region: CASSIHSGPYEQYF. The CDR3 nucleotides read TGTGCCAGCAGCATACATAGCGGCCCCTACGAGCAGTACTTC.

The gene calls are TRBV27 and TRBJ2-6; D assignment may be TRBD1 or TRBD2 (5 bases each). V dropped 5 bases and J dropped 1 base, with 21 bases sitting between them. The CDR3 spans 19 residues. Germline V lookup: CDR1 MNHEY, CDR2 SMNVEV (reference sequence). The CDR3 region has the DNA TGTGCCAGCAGTCACTTTCGCCGGGGCTTAATATCTGGGGCCAACGTCCTGACTTTC. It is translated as CASSHFRRGLISGANVLTF. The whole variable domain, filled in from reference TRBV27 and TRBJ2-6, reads EAQVTQNPRYLITVTGKKLTVTCSQNMNHEYMSWYRQDPGLGLRQIYYSMNVEVTDKGDVPEGYKVSRKEKRNFPLILESPSPNQTSLYFCASSHFRRGLISGANVLTFGAGSRLTVL.

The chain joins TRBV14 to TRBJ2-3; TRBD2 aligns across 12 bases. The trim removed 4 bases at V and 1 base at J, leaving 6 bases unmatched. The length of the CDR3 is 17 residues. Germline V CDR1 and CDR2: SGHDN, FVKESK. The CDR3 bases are TGTGCCAGCAGCCGCCTACTAGCGGGAGGAGGCACAGATACGCAGTATTTT. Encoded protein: CASSRLLAGGGTDTQYF.

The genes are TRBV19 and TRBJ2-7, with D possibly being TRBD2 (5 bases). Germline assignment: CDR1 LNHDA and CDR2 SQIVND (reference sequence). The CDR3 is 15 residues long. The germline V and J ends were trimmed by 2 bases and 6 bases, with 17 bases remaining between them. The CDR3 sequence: CASSIRMEDLCEQYF. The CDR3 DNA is TGTGCCAGTAGTATACGGATGGAGGACCTCTGCGAGCAGTACTTC.

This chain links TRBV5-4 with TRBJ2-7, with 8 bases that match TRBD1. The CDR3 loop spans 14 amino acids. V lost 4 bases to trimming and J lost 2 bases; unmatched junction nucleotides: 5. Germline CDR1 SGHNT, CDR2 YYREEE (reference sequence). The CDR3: CASSHGQGAYEQYF. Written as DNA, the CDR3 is TGTGCCAGCAGCCACGGACAGGGAGCCTACGAGCAGTACTTC.

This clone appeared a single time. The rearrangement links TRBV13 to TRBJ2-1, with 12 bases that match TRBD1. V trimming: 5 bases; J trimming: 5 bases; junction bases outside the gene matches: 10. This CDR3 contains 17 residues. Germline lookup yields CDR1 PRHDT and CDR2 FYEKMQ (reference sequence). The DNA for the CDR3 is TGTGCCAGCAGCAACTCTCTAGGGGACAGGGGGCACAATGAGCAGTTCTTC. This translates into CASSNSLGDRGHNEQFF. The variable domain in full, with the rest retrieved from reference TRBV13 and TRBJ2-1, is AAGVIQSPRHLIKEKRETATLKCYPIPRHDTVYWYQQGPGQDPQFLISFYEKMQSDKGSIPDRFSAQQFSDYHSELNMSSLELGDSALYFCASSNSLGDRGHNEQFFGPGTRLTVL.

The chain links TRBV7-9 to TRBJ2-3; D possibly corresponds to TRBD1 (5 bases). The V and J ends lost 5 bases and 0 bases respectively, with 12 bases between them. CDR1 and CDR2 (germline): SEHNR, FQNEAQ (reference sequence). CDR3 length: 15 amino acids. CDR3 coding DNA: TGTGCCAGCAGCCAGACAGACGATAGCACAGATACGCAGTATTTT. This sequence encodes CASSQTDDSTDTQYF. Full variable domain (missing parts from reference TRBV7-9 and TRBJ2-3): DTGVSQNPRHKITKRGQNVTFRCDPISEHNRLYWYRQTLGQGPEFLTYFQNEAQLEKSRLLSDRFSAERPKGSFSTLEIQRTEQGDSAMYLCASSQTDDSTDTQYFGPGTRLTVL.

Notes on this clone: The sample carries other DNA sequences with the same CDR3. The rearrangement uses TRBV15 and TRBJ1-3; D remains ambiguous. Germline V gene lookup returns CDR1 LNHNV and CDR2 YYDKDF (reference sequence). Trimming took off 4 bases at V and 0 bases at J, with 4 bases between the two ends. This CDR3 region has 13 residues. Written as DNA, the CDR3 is TGTGCCACCAGCACAAGCTCTGGAAACACCATATATTTT. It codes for CATSTSSGNTIYF.

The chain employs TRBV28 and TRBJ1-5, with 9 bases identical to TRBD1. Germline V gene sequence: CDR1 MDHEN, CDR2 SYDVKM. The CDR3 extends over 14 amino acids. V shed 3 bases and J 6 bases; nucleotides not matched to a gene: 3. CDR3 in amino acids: CASSFGTGFQPQHF. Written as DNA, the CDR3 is TGTGCCAGCAGTTTTGGGACAGGGTTTCAGCCCCAGCATTTT.

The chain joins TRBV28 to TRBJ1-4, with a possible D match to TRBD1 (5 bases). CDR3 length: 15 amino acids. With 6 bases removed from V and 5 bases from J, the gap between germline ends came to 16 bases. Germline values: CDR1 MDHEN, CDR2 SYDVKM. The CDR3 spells CASSPPVGGNEKLFF. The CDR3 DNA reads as TGTGCCAGCAGCCCTCCGGTTGGGGGAAATGAAAAACTGTTTTTT.

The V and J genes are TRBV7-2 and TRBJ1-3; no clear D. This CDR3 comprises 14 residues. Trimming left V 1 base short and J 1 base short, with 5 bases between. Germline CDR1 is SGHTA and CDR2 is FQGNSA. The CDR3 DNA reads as TGTGCCAGCAGCTTAGACGGGTCTGGAAACACCATATATTTT. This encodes CASSLDGSGNTIYF.

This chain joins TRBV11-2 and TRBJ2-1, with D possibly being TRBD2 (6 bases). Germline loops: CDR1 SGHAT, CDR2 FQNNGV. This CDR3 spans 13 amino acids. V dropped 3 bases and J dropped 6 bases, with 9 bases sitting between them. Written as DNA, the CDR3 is TGTGCCAGCAGCTTTACGGGAGTCAATGAGCAGTTCTTC. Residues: CASSFTGVNEQFF.

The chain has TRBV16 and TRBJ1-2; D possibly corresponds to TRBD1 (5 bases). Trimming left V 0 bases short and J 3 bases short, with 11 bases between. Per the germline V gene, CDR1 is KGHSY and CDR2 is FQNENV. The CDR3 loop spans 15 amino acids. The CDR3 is CASSQSPGGDYGYTF. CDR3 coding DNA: TGTGCCAGCAGCCAATCTCCGGGGGGGGACTATGGCTACACCTTC.

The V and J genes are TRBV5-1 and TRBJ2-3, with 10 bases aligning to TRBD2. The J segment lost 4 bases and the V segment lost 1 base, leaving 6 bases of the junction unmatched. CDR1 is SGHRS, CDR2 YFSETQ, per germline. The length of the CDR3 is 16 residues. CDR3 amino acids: CASSLWLAGAPDTQYF. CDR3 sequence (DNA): TGCGCCAGCAGCTTGTGGCTAGCGGGGGCCCCAGATACGCAGTATTTT.

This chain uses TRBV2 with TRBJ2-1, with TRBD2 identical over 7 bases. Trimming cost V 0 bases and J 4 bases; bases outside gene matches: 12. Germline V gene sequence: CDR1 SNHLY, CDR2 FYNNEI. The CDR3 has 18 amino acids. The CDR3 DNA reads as TGTGCCAGCAGTGAAGCACGGTTAGCGGGCCTACAATACAATGAGCAGTTCTTC. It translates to CASSEARLAGLQYNEQFF.

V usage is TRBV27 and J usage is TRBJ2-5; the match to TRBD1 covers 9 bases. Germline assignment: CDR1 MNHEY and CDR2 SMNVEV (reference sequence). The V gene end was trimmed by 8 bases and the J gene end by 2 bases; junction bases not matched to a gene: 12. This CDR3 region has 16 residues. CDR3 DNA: TGTGCCAGCGAAGAAGGGGACAGGGACTTTCAAGAGACCCAGTACTTC. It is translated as CASEEGDRDFQETQYF.

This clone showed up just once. This CDR3 is CASGSPTGTEAFF. In DNA, the CDR3 is TGTGCTAGTGGTTCACCGACGGGAACTGAAGCTTTCTTT. V is TRBV12-5 and J is TRBJ1-1; D gene uncertain. Germline V gives CDR1 LGHNT, CDR2 FRNRAP. V was trimmed by 4 bases and J by 5 bases, leaving 11 bases between them. The CDR3 extends over 13 amino acids.